These 17 T cell receptor beta chains came from one sample sequenced in a study of CD8 T cells in ankylosing spondylitis. TCRdb reprocessed the 5' RACE reads via MiXCR and lists one record per CDR3 protein. The sample shows 200,000 to 300,000 distinct CDR3 sequences, about 11% of them seen only once. Sequencing was done on a sample of blood, either unsorted or a sorted T cell fraction (not recorded which). The receptor set was obtained from a male donor with ankylosing spondylitis or in good health (not recorded which).

Many counts were recorded for this clonotype. The chain couples TRBV11-2 to TRBJ2-1; D ambiguous. CDR1 SGHAT and CDR2 FQNNGV come from the germline V gene. V was cut by 4 bases and J by 0 bases, with 10 bases left in between. The CDR3 spans 15 residues. This CDR3 is CASSSSDLSYNEQFF. Here the CDR3 DNA reads TGTGCCAGCAGCTCTTCAGACCTCTCCTACAATGAGCAGTTCTTC.

Details on this clonotype: A read error is possible here, since a much larger clone lies one base away. The rearrangement links TRBV6-1 to TRBJ1-1, with D possibly TRBD1 on 6 matching bases. The CDR3 totals 13 residues. Per the germline V gene, CDR1 is MNHNS and CDR2 is SASEGT. The ends were cut back, 4 bases at V and 6 bases at J, with 12 bases in the middle. This CDR3 reads CASSGTDRAEAFF. The CDR3 region has the DNA TGTGCCAGCAGTGGGACAGATCGAGCTGAAGCTTTCTTT.

This clonotype appeared many times. The chain links TRBV15 to TRBJ2-3; D is ambiguous. Germline assignment: CDR1 LNHNV and CDR2 YYDKDF (reference sequence). The CDR3 is 16 amino acids. Trimming stripped 0 bases from V and 2 bases from J, with 12 bases between. Here the CDR3 DNA reads TGTGCCACCAGCAGAGATCCAAGTATCCTCACAGATACGCAGTATTTT. It translates to CATSRDPSILTDTQYF. The full variable domain, its missing parts supplied by reference TRBV15 and TRBJ2-3, is DAMVIQNPRYQVTQFGKPVTLSCSQTLNHNVMYWYQQKSSQAPKLLFHYYDKDFNNEADTPDNFQSRRPNTSFCFLDIRSPGLGDTAMYLCATSRDPSILTDTQYFGPGTRLTVL.

The genes are TRBV20-1 and TRBJ2-5; D is undetermined. From germline, CDR1 is DFQATT and CDR2 SNEGSKA (reference sequence). This CDR3 contains 11 residues. Trimming removed 0 bases from V and 4 bases from J, with 3 bases in between. The CDR3: CSARDPETQYF. The CDR3 coding sequence is TGCAGTGCTAGAGATCCAGAGACCCAGTACTTC.

This clonotype was recorded at least ten times. The gene calls are TRBV12-5 and TRBJ1-3; D remains unclear. This CDR3 is built from 17 residues. In germline, CDR1 is LGHNT, CDR2 FRNRAP. V dropped 6 bases and J dropped 5 bases, with 23 bases sitting between them. The CDR3 reads CASGPGSRSGERNTIYF. The CDR3 coding sequence is TGTGCTAGTGGCCCTGGTAGCCGATCGGGCGAACGAAACACCATATATTTT.

This clonotype has just a few counts. J is TRBJ1-4 and V is TRBV11-3; a weak D match, TRBD1 (6 bases). There are 15 residues in the CDR3. Trimming stripped 5 bases from V and 3 bases from J, with 13 bases between. Germline assignment: CDR1 SGHNT and CDR2 YENEEA. The CDR3 region is CASSPGQGSNEKLFF. For the CDR3, the DNA is TGTGCCAGCAGCCCAGGCCAGGGGTCTAATGAAAAACTGTTTTTT. The complete variable domain, with remaining parts taken from reference TRBV11-3 and TRBJ1-4, reads EAGVVQSPRYKIIEKKQPVAFWCNPISGHNTLYWYLQNLGQGPELLIRYENEEAVDDSQLPKDRFSAERLKGVDSTLKIQPAELGDSAVYLCASSPGQGSNEKLFFGSGTQLSVL.

This clonotype has at least ten counts. V gene TRBV4-2 combines with J gene TRBJ2-3; D perhaps matches TRBD1 (6 bases). Germline CDR1 reads LGHNA; CDR2 reads YNFKEQ. V was clipped by 0 bases and J by 6 bases, with 10 bases between them. The CDR3 covers 14 residues. The CDR3 protein is CASSQDPRGDTQYF. DNA for the CDR3: TGTGCCAGCAGCCAAGATCCGAGGGGGGATACGCAGTATTTT.

This clonotype has a count of ten or more. J is TRBJ1-1 and V is TRBV10-3; D uncertain. The CDR3 has 14 amino acids. V lost 0 bases, J lost 2 bases, and 7 bases lay in between. Germline V CDR1 and CDR2: ENHRY, SYGVKD. As DNA, the CDR3 is TGTGCCATCAGTGAGTCGAGGGCTAACACTGAAGCTTTCTTT. Translated: CAISESRANTEAFF.

In its sample, this clonotype was seen many times. This chain links TRBV4-1 with TRBJ2-2; 9 bases map to TRBD2. Germline V gene data show CDR1 as MGHRA and CDR2 as YSYEKL. The CDR3 contains 18 residues. The V gene end was trimmed by 4 bases and the J gene end by 2 bases; junction bases not matched to a gene: 11. The CDR3 DNA reads as TGCGCCAGCAGCCCTGGACTAAGCGGGGGGCATAACACCGGGGAGCTGTTTTTT. The encoded protein is CASSPGLSGGHNTGELFF.

This clonotype was picked up one time. A much larger clone differs from this one at a single base, so this may be a read error. The rearrangement links TRBV6-1 to TRBJ1-5, with no clear D. This CDR3 region has 14 residues. The V end was cut by 2 bases, the J end by 6 bases, with 11 bases between. Germline assignment: CDR1 MNHNS and CDR2 SASEGT. The CDR3 DNA follows: TGTGCCAGCAGTGAAATGTTGGGAAGTCAGCCCCAGCATTTT. Its translation is CASSEMLGSQPQHF.

In its sample, this clonotype was seen many times. The chain uses TRBV27 and TRBJ2-7, with D unresolved. The CDR3 has 17 residues. V was trimmed by 3 bases and J by 0 bases, leaving 18 bases between them. CDR1 is MNHEY, CDR2 SMNVEV, per germline (reference sequence). In nucleotides, the CDR3 is TGTGCCAGCAGTTTCGGGCCCGTGGCCGAAAGCTCCTACGAGCAGTACTTC. Its protein product is CASSFGPVAESSYEQYF.

The table lists this clonotype with many counts. The chain is built from TRBV7-2 and TRBJ2-7, with D hard to call. The CDR3 spans 13 residues. The V gene's germline CDR1 is SGHTA and CDR2 FQGNSA. With 2 bases removed from V and 0 bases from J, the gap between germline ends came to 5 bases. CDR3 DNA: TGTGCCAGCAGCTTACAGGACTCCTACGAGCAGTACTTC. As protein: CASSLQDSYEQYF.

At least ten counts were recorded for this clonotype. The chain joins TRBV29-1 to TRBJ1-4; D is unclear. V lost 8 bases and J lost 5, with 12 bases in between. This CDR3 region has 12 residues. Looked up from germline, CDR1 is SQVTM and CDR2 is ANQGSEA. As DNA, the CDR3 is TGCAGCTTTTTGGACGGCAATGAAAAACTGTTTTTT. It translates to CSFLDGNEKLFF. Together with reference TRBV29-1 and TRBJ1-4, the CDR3 gives the full variable domain: SAVISQKPSRDICQRGTSLTIQCQVDSQVTMMFWYRQQPGQSLTLIATANQGSEATYESGFVIDKFPISRPNLTFSTLTVSNMSPEDSSIYLCSFLDGNEKLFFGSGTQLSVL.

Regarding this clonotype: Relative to the germline gene, one junction end is altered; a read error may explain this. The chain has TRBV20-1 and TRBJ2-1; D possibly uses TRBD1 or TRBD2 (6 bases each). Germline assignment: CDR1 DFQATT and CDR2 SNEGSKA (reference sequence). The CDR3 runs to 16 residues. For the CDR3, the DNA is TGCAGTGCTAGCGCCCTCAGGGGAGGAACCTACAATGAGCAGCTCTTC. Translated: CSASALRGGTYNEQLF.

The chain links TRBV4-1 to TRBJ1-2; possible D gene TRBD1, 5 bases. Germline V CDR1 and CDR2: MGHRA, YSYEKL. The length of the CDR3 is 14 residues. Trimming shortened V by 0 bases and J by 9 bases, and 14 bases separated the two germline ends. This chain's CDR3 is CASSQEGAGGSYTF. CDR3 nucleotides: TGCGCCAGCAGCCAAGAAGGGGCGGGTGGGAGCTACACCTTC.

A note on this clonotype: Since a much larger clone is just one base distant, this may be a read error. The V and J genes are TRBV5-1 and TRBJ2-7, with 9 bases identical to TRBD1. With 3 bases clipped from V and 4 bases from J, the junction kept 8 bases outside the gene matches. The CDR3 totals 15 residues. Germline V gene data show CDR1 as SGHRS and CDR2 as YFSETQ. CDR3 region: CASSSEQGAWYEQYF. The CDR3 nucleotides are TGCGCCAGCAGCTCGGAACAGGGGGCTTGGTACGAGCAGTACTTC.

This clonotype was detected only a few times. The J gene is TRBJ1-4, the V gene TRBV4-2, with D unresolved. V lost 0 bases, J lost 4 bases, and 12 bases lay in between. Germline CDR1 and CDR2: LGHNA and YNFKEQ. This CDR3 region has 16 residues. For the CDR3, the DNA is TGTGCCAGCAGCCAAGAAGCAAGACCGTTTAATGAAAAACTGTTTTTT. Translating gives CASSQEARPFNEKLFF.